Presented here are 12 T cell receptor beta chains from one specimen sequenced in a study of identical twins. MiXCR, run by TCRdb on the 5' RACE reads, gives a single entry per CDR3 protein. Among about 240,000 distinct CDR3 sequences, approximately 10% were seen once, and the ten largest hold approximately 9.1%. Sequencing was carried out using memory T cells sorted from blood. These receptors all come from a man aged 50 to 60 in good health.

This clonotype was seen repeatedly, ten times or more. The chain joins TRBV10-3 to TRBJ2-3; 12 nucleotides align to TRBD2. V lost 10 bases to trimming and J lost 0 bases; unmatched junction nucleotides: 8. The germline gives CDR1 ENHRY, CDR2 SYGVKD. This CDR3 has 16 amino acids. CDR3 in DNA: TGTGCCACCGCGACTAGCGGGGGCACTAGCACAGATACGCAGTATTTT. Residues: CATATSGGTSTDTQYF.

This clonotype was counted many times. CDR3 in amino acids: CSARDAREFYEQYF. The CDR3 DNA is TGCAGTGCTAGAGATGCGCGGGAGTTCTACGAGCAGTACTTC. This rearrangement joins TRBV20-1 to TRBJ2-7, with 7 bases that match TRBD2. The CDR3 is made up of 14 amino acids. Germline V lookup: CDR1 DFQATT, CDR2 SNEGSKA (reference sequence). V dropped 0 bases and J dropped 3; count of bases not matched to a gene: 5.

This clonotype showed up many times. V usage is TRBV24-1 and J usage is TRBJ2-5, with D hard to call. Trimming left V 3 bases short and J 2 bases short, with 12 bases between. Per the germline V gene, CDR1 is KGHDR and CDR2 is SFDVKD. There are 15 residues in the CDR3. DNA for the CDR3: TGTGCCACCAGTGATAGTGGACGGCCTCAAGAGACCCAGTACTTC. It specifies CATSDSGRPQETQYF.

This clonotype appeared a few times. The genes are TRBV5-1 and TRBJ2-2, with TRBD2 matching 12 bases. CDR1 and CDR2 (germline): SGHRS, YFSETQ. The CDR3 sequence is 15 residues long. V lost 4 bases, J lost 5 bases, and 3 bases stayed unmatched. The CDR3 region has the DNA TGCGCCAGCAGCCCAACTAGCGGGGGGACCGGGGAGCTGTTTTTT. Its translation is CASSPTSGGTGELFF.

This chain uses TRBV4-3 with TRBJ2-1, with D perhaps TRBD2 (6 bases). CDR3 length: 14 residues. Trimming removed 1 base at V and 4 bases at J, with 8 bases between. CDR1 is LGHNA, CDR2 YSLEER, per germline. Here the CDR3 DNA reads TGCGCCAGCAGCCAAGTACGGGGGTACAATGAGCAGTTCTTC. Encoded protein: CASSQVRGYNEQFF.

This clonotype has just a few counts. The V gene is TRBV7-2, the J gene TRBJ2-5; 12 bases map to TRBD2. The germline gives CDR1 SGHTA, CDR2 FQGNSA. The CDR3 length is 17 residues. J lost 5 bases, V lost 2 bases, and 9 bases had no gene match. CDR3 in amino acids: CASSLTTSGGLEETQYF. The CDR3, as DNA: TGTGCCAGCAGCTTAACGACTAGCGGGGGCCTGGAGGAGACCCAGTACTTC.

This clonotype was detected many times. This sequence joins TRBV6-1 and TRBJ2-2; D is perhaps TRBD1 (7 bases). Germline loops: CDR1 MNHNS, CDR2 SASEGT. The length of the CDR3 is 15 residues. V was trimmed by 7 bases and J by 4 bases, leaving 16 bases between them. The CDR3 DNA is TGTGCCAGCACTCCGCGGCAGGGGGGCACCGGGGAGCTGTTTTTT. Its translation is CASTPRQGGTGELFF.

CDR3 bases: TGTGCCAGTAGTGCGTGGACTGAAGCTTTCTTT. Encoded protein: CASSAWTEAFF. V usage is TRBV19 and J usage is TRBJ1-1; no clear D gene. This CDR3 is 11 amino acids long. CDR1 is LNHDA, CDR2 SQIVND, per germline (reference sequence). V gave up 5 bases and J gave up 5 bases, with 6 bases separating them.

The sample holds a few counts of this clonotype. The chain employs TRBV28 and TRBJ2-7; 14 nucleotides line up with TRBD2. The junction had 9 bases not matched to a gene; V was cut back by 6 bases and J by 8 bases. The CDR3 spans 15 residues. Looked up from germline, CDR1 is MDHEN and CDR2 is SYDVKM. CDR3 loop: CASSLLGLAGVQQYF. Here the CDR3 DNA reads TGTGCCAGCAGCCTCTTGGGACTAGCGGGAGTTCAGCAGTACTTC.

This chain joins TRBV10-3 and TRBJ1-4; D unclear. CDR1 and CDR2 (germline): ENHRY, SYGVKD. Trimming took off 10 bases at V and 0 bases at J, with 15 bases between the two ends. The CDR3 runs 15 residues. CDR3 in amino acids: CATGNNGATNEKLFF. The CDR3 DNA sequence: TGTGCCACTGGCAACAATGGGGCAACTAATGAAAAACTGTTTTTT.

The CDR3 spells CASSFTPPNQETQYF. CDR3 nucleotides: TGTGCCAGCAGTTTCACCCCTCCCAACCAAGAGACCCAGTACTTC. J is TRBJ2-5 and V is TRBV12-3 or TRBV12-4; D call uncertain. This CDR3 has 15 amino acids. Trimming stripped 3 bases from V and 0 bases from J, with 11 bases between.

This clonotype was seen many times. This chain uses TRBV6-5 with TRBJ2-2, with D possibly being TRBD1 (5 bases). Germline V CDR1 and CDR2: MNHEY, SVGAGI. The ends were cut back, 2 bases at V and 6 bases at J, with 10 bases in the middle. The CDR3 covers 14 residues. The CDR3 loop is CASSYKGIPGELFF. CDR3 coding DNA: TGTGCCAGCAGTTACAAGGGGATCCCCGGGGAGCTGTTTTTT.